Following are 11 T cell receptor beta chains from one sample sequenced in a study of cytomegalovirus exposure and HLA in healthy donors. PCR involved 60 Vbeta and 13 Jbeta primers. The protocol was immunoSEQ multiplex PCR, while the TCRdb copy is restricted to in-frame clones and leaves out a portion. The sample carries some 180,000 clones, around 80% recorded once. The sample consisted of PBMCs. These receptors all come from a girl aged 5-17 years in good health and CMV-seropositive.

The chain combines TRBV21-1 with TRBJ2-7; TRBD2, as called in the table, went unchecked against the DNA. TRBV21-1 has pseudogene status. The CDR3 runs 18 residues. CDR3 sequence: CASSIHTGTSGGPLEQYF. As DNA, the CDR3 is TGTGCCAGCAGCATCCACACCGGGACTAGCGGGGGCCCTCTCGAGCAGTACTTC.

This clone was seen only a few times. The genes are TRBV29-1 and TRBJ2-5, with a weak D call TRBD1 (6 bases). The CDR3 runs 13 residues. Germline CDR1 is SQVTM and CDR2 is ANQGSEA. The V and J ends lost 4 bases and 1 base respectively, with 10 bases between them. The CDR3 loop reads CSVGNRAQETQYF. CDR3 coding DNA: TGCAGCGTTGGGAACAGGGCCCAAGAGACCCAGTACTTC.

The sample holds one count of this clone. Here the CDR3 DNA reads TGTGCCAGTAGGGGGGCTAGTGTCGGCAATGAGCAGTTCTTC. Protein product: CASRGASVGNEQFF. This chain uses TRBV19 with TRBJ2-1, with D possibly matching TRBD1 (6 bases). Trimming took 6 bases from V and 6 from J, leaving 15 bases between them. Germline CDR1 is LNHDA and CDR2 is SQIVND (reference sequence). This CDR3 has 14 residues.

The J gene is TRBJ1-1, the V gene TRBV9; TRBD1 is a possible D gene (5 bases). The germline V gene has CDR1 SGDLS and CDR2 YYNGEE. This CDR3 is built from 15 residues. V was shortened by 4 bases and J by 1 base, with 14 bases between the two germline ends. The CDR3 here is CASSMHRTQNTEAFF. CDR3 coding DNA: TGTGCCAGCAGCATGCACAGGACACAGAACACTGAAGCTTTCTTT. Filled out from reference TRBV9 and TRBJ1-1, the complete variable domain reads DSGVTQTPKHLITATGQRVTLRCSPRSGDLSVYWYQQSLDQGLQFLIQYYNGEERAKGNILERFSAQQFPDLHSELNLSSLELGDSALYFCASSMHRTQNTEAFFGQGTRLTVV.

The chain couples TRBV9 to TRBJ2-1; 9 bases are a match to TRBD1. V trimming: 0 bases; J trimming: 4 bases; junction bases outside the gene matches: 2. This CDR3 comprises 15 residues. Looked up from germline, CDR1 is SGDLS and CDR2 is YYNGEE. CDR3 region: CASSVDGTGYNEQFF. CDR3 DNA sequence: TGTGCCAGCAGCGTAGACGGGACAGGGTACAATGAGCAGTTCTTC. Full variable domain (rest looked up from reference TRBV9 and TRBJ2-1): DSGVTQTPKHLITATGQRVTLRCSPRSGDLSVYWYQQSLDQGLQFLIQYYNGEERAKGNILERFSAQQFPDLHSELNLSSLELGDSALYFCASSVDGTGYNEQFFGPGTRLTVL.

V and J are TRBV27 and TRBJ2-5; D is uncertain. Deletions cut 3 bases from V and 4 bases from J, with 12 bases between. The CDR3 contains 14 residues. The germline gives CDR1 MNHEY, CDR2 SMNVEV (reference sequence). The CDR3 DNA reads TGTGCCAGCAGTTTTACAGAGAATGGAGAGACCCAGTACTTC. It yields the protein CASSFTENGETQYF.

This sequence joins TRBV27 and TRBJ2-1; tentative D call: TRBD2 (6 bases). The V gene lost 3 bases and the J gene lost 9 bases, with 12 bases spanning the gap. Germline V lookup: CDR1 MNHEY, CDR2 SMNVEV (reference sequence). CDR3 length: 13 residues. The CDR3 spells CASSFSSGSEQFF. The CDR3 bases are TGTGCCAGCAGTTTCAGCAGCGGGTCTGAGCAGTTCTTC.

The genes are TRBV11-2 and TRBJ2-7, with 7 bases aligning to TRBD1. Germline lookup yields CDR1 SGHAT and CDR2 FQNNGV. The CDR3 has 14 residues. V lost 6 bases to trimming and J lost 3 bases; unmatched junction nucleotides: 8. CDR3 loop: CASRGTGDLYEQYF. The CDR3 DNA reads TGTGCCAGCAGAGGTACAGGGGATCTCTACGAGCAGTACTTC.

This chain uses TRBV30 with TRBJ1-1; D not certain. This CDR3 is built from 15 residues. CDR1 GTSNPN and CDR2 SVGIG come from the germline V gene (reference sequence). Trimming stripped 0 bases from V and 14 bases from J, with 25 bases between. The CDR3 spells CAWSVKRARTLREFF. CDR3 in DNA: TGTGCCTGGAGTGTTAAAAGAGCTCGAACACTGCGGGAATTCTTT.

The CDR3 loop is CASSLRASGPYNEQFF. CDR3 coding DNA: TGCGCCAGCAGCCTCCGAGCTAGCGGGCCGTACAATGAGCAGTTCTTC. V is TRBV4-1 and J is TRBJ2-1, with 8 bases fitting TRBD2. J gave up 4 bases and V 4 bases, and 9 bases lay outside the gene matches. In germline, CDR1 is MGHRA, CDR2 YSYEKL. CDR3 length equals 16 residues.

J is TRBJ2-5 and V is TRBV7-2; 8 nucleotides match TRBD1. Germline trimming cut 5 bases from V and 2 bases from J; bases unmatched to any gene: 7. This CDR3 is built from 15 residues. CDR1 SGHTA and CDR2 FQGNSA come from the germline V gene. The CDR3, as DNA: TGTGCCAGCAGCCCCGGACAGGGAATTCAAGAGACCCAGTACTTC. It yields the protein CASSPGQGIQETQYF.